This TCR beta chain is drawn from a study of T-cell reconstitution after alpha-beta-depleted transplantation in children. Study-wide findings and caveats: T-cell numbers and diversity one year post-transplant derived largely from freshly generated T cells.

This clonotype was detected only a few times. Its antigen is still unknown. Library preparation (for TCRbeta) was performed with unique molecular identifiers. TCRdb ran MiXCR on the PCR reads and lists one entry per CDR3 protein. The sample has about 870,000 distinct CDR3 sequences, 16% seen once. Germline V gene sequence: CDR1 DFQATT, CDR2 SNEGSKA (reference sequence). The CDR3 consists of 14 residues. With V trimmed by 5 bases and J by 2 bases, 5 bases remained unmatched. Here the sequenced sample was PBMCs, mostly from graft donor cells, taken 360 days after TCRalphabeta/CD19-depleted stem cell transplant. This TCR came from a male patient between 5 and 17 years old who had a stem cell transplant for acute lymphoblastic leukemia, so the T cells may come from the graft donor. V is TRBV20-1 and J is TRBJ2-5, with 10 positions matching TRBD2. CDR3 coding DNA: TGCAGTGCTTGCCGGACTAGCGGTCAAGAGACCCAGTACTTC. Amino acids: CSACRTSGQETQYF.